This T cell receptor beta chain was profiled in a study of blood T cells in healthy people across ages. The study, taken as a whole, reports: Estimates of total diversity, which came from one million sequenced T cells, were considered to be underestimates.

This clonotype was counted ten times or more. Its specificity is unknown. V lost 5 bases, J lost 0 bases, and 10 bases stayed unmatched. CDR3 length equals 16 residues. Germline V CDR1 and CDR2: SGHTA, FQGNSA. A J-beta primer mix and a sample-barcoded 5' primer were used in a second PCR of about 7 to 12 cycles. A tag from a template-switch adaptor with 12 random nucleotides marked each cDNA molecule. One entry per CDR3 protein results from TCRdb running MiXCR on the 5' RACE reads. The sample shows hundreds of thousands of distinct CDR3 sequences, around 50% of them seen only once. V is TRBV7-2 and J is TRBJ2-7; 7 bases match TRBD2. The sample was blood. The sequence came from a man aged 80 or over in good health. The CDR3 DNA reads as TGTGCCAGCAGCCCTGCGGGCGGGGGAATCTCCTACGAGCAGTACTTC. Protein product: CASSPAGGGISYEQYF.